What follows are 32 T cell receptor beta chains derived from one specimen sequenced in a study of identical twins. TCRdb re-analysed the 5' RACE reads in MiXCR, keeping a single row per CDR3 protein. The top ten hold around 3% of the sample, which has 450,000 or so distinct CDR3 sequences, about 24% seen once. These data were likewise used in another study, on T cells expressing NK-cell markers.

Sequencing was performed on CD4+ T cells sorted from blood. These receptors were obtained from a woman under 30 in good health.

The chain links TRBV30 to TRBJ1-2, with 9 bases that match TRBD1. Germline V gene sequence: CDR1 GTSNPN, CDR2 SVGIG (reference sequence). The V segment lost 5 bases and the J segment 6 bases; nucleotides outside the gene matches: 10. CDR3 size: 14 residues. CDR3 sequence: CAWPQPGTGNGYTF. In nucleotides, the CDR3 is TGTGCCTGGCCCCAACCCGGGACAGGGAATGGCTACACCTTC.

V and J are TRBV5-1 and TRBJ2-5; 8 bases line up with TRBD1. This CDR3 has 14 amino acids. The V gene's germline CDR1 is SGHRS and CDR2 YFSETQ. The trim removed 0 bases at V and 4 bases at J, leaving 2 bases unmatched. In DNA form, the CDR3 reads TGCGCCAGCAGCTTGGGGGACAGGATAGAGACCCAGTACTTC. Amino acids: CASSLGDRIETQYF.

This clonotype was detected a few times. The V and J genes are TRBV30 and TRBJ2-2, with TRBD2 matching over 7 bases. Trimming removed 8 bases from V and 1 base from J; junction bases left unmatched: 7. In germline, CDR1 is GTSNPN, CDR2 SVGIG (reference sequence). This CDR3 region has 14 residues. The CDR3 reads CARKVAGNTGELFF. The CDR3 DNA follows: TGTGCCCGCAAGGTAGCGGGGAACACCGGGGAGCTGTTTTTT.

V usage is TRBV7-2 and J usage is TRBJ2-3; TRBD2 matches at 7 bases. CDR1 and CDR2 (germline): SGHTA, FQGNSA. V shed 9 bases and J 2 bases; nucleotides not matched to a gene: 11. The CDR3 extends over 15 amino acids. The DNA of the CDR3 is TGTGCCAGTCAGCGGGGAGGCGCCGACACAGATACGCAGTATTTT. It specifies CASQRGGADTDTQYF.

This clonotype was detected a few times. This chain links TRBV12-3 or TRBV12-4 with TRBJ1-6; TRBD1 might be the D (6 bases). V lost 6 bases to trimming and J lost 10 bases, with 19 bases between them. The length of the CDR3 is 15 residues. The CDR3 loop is CASSSGGQKGSPLHF. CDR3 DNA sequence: TGTGCCAGCAGCTCCGGGGGCCAGAAGGGGTCACCCCTCCACTTT.

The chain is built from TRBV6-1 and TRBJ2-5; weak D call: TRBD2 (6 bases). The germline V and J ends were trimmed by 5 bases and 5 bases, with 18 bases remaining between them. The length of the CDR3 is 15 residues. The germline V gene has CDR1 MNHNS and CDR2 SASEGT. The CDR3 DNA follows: TGTGCCAGCAGTCTCGCCGACAGCGGGCTGGAGACCCAGTACTTC. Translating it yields CASSLADSGLETQYF.

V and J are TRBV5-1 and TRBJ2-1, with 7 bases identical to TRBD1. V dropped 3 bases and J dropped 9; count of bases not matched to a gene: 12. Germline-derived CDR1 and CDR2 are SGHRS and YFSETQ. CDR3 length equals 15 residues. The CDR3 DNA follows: TGCGCCAGCAGCTCCGGGACAGTGGAGACCGGTGAGCAGTTCTTC. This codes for CASSSGTVETGEQFF. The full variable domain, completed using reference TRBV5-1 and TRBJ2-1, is KAGVTQTPRYLIKTRGQQVTLSCSPISGHRSVSWYQQTPGQGLQFLFEYFSETQRNKGNFPGRFSGRQFSNSRSEMNVSTLELGDSALYLCASSSGTVETGEQFFGPGTRLTVL.

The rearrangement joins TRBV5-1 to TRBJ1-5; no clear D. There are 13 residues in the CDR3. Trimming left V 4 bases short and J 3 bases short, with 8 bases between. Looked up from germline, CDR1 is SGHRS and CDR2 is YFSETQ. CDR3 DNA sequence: TGCGCCAGCAGCCGTACCCCCAATCAGCCCCAGCATTTT. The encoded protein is CASSRTPNQPQHF. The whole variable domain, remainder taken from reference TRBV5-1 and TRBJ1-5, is KAGVTQTPRYLIKTRGQQVTLSCSPISGHRSVSWYQQTPGQGLQFLFEYFSETQRNKGNFPGRFSGRQFSNSRSEMNVSTLELGDSALYLCASSRTPNQPQHFGDGTRLSIL.

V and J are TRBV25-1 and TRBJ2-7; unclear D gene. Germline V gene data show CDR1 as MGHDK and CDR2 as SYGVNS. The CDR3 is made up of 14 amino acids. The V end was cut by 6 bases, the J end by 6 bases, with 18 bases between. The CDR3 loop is CASSYPRTCLEQYF. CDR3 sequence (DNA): TGTGCCAGCAGCTACCCTCGGACCTGTCTCGAGCAGTACTTC.

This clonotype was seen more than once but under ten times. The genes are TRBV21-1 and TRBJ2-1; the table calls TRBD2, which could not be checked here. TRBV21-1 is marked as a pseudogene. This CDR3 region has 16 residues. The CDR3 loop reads CASSKRPPGLYNEQFF. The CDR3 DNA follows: TGTGCCAGCAGCAAAAGGCCCCCGGGCCTCTACAATGAGCAGTTCTTC.

CDR3 residues: CASSQNGPRAFF. The CDR3, as DNA: TGTGCCAGCAGCCAAAACGGTCCTAGAGCTTTCTTT. This sequence joins TRBV3-1 and TRBJ1-1; unclear D gene. Germline CDR1 is LGHDT and CDR2 is YNNKEL (reference sequence). V was pared by 2 bases and J by 10 bases, with 11 bases between. This CDR3 has 12 amino acids.

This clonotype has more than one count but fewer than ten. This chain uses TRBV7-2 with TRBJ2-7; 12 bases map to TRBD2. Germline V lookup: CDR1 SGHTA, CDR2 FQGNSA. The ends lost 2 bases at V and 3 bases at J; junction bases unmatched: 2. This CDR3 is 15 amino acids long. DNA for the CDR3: TGTGCCAGCAGCTTAAGACTAGCGGGAGTCTACGAGCAGTACTTC. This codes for CASSLRLAGVYEQYF.

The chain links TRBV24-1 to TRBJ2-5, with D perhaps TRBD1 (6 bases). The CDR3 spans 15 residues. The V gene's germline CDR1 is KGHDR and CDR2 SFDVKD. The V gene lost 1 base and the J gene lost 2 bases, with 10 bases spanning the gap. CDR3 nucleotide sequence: TGTGCCACCAGTGATTTTAAACAGGGTCAAGAGACCCAGTACTTC. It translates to CATSDFKQGQETQYF.

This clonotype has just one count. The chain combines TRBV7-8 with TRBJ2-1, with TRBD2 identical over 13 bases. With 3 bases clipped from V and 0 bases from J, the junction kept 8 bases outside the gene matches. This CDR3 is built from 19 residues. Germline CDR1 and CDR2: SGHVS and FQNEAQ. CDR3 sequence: CASSFRTSGGQSSYNEQFF. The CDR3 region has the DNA TGTGCCAGCAGCTTCCGGACTAGCGGGGGTCAGAGCTCCTACAATGAGCAGTTCTTC.

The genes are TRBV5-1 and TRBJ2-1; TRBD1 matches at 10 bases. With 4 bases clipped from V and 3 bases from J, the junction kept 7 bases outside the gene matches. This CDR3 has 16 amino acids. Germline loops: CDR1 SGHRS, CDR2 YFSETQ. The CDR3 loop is CASSLGTGAIYNEQFF. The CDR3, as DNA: TGCGCCAGCAGCCTTGGGACAGGGGCGATCTACAATGAGCAGTTCTTC.

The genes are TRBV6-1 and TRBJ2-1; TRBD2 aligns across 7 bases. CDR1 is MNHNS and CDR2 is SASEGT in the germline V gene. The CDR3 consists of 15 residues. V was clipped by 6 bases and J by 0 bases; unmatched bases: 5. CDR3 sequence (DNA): TGTGCCAGCAGAACAGCGGGACTCTCCTACAATGAGCAGTTCTTC. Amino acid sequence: CASRTAGLSYNEQFF.

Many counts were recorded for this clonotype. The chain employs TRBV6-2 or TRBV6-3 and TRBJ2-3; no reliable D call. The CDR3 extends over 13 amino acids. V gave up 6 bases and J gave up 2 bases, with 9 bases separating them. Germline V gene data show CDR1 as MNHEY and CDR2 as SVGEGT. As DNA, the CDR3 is TGTGCCAGCAGCCCCGCGTTCACAGATACGCAGTATTTT. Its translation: CASSPAFTDTQYF.

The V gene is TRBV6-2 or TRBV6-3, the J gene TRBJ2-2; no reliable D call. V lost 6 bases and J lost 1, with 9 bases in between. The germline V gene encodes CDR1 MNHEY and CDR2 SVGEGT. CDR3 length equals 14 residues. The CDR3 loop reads CASRGNLNTGELFF. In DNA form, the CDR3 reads TGTGCCAGCAGGGGGAACCTGAACACCGGGGAGCTGTTTTTT.

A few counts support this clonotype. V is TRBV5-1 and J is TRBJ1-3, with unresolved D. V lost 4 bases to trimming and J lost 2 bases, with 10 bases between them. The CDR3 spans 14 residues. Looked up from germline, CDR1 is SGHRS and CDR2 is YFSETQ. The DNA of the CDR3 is TGCGCCAGCAGCCCCGGACCGACTGGAAACACCATATATTTT. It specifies CASSPGPTGNTIYF. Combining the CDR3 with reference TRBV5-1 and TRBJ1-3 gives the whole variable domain KAGVTQTPRYLIKTRGQQVTLSCSPISGHRSVSWYQQTPGQGLQFLFEYFSETQRNKGNFPGRFSGRQFSNSRSEMNVSTLELGDSALYLCASSPGPTGNTIYFGEGSWLTVV.

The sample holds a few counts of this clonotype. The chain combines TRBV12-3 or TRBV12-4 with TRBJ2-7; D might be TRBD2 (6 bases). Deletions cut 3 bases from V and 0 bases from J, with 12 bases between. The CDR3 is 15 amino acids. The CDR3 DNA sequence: TGTGCCAGCAGTTTTAAGGCGGGAAGCTCCTACGAGCAGTACTTC. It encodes CASSFKAGSSYEQYF.

The chain's CDR3 is CASRSGLQPQHF. CDR3 DNA sequence: TGTGCCAGCAGGTCGGGGCTTCAGCCCCAGCATTTT. This chain connects TRBV27 to TRBJ1-5, with D possibly TRBD1 on 5 matching bases. Germline V CDR1 and CDR2: MNHEY, SMNVEV (reference sequence). Trimming shortened V by 6 bases and J by 6 bases, and 9 bases separated the two germline ends. This CDR3 has 12 residues.

The CDR3: CASSKRLGWYEQYF. CDR3 coding DNA: TGTGCCAGTAGTAAAAGACTAGGTTGGTACGAGCAGTACTTC. This rearrangement joins TRBV19 to TRBJ2-7, with a possible D match to TRBD2 (6 bases). The CDR3 is made up of 14 amino acids. The germline V gene encodes CDR1 LNHDA and CDR2 SQIVND (reference sequence). V lost 4 bases and J 4 bases, leaving 14 bases between the germline ends.

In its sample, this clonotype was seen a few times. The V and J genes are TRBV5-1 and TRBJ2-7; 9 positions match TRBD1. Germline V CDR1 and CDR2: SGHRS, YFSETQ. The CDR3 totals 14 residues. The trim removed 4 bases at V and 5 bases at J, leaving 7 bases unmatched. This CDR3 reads CASSPRTGVDEQYF. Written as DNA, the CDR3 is TGCGCCAGCAGCCCCCGGACAGGGGTCGACGAGCAGTACTTC.

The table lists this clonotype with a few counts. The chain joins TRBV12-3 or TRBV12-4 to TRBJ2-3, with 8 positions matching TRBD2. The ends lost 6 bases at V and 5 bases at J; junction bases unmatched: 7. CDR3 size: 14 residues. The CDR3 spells CASSPGGAVDTQYF. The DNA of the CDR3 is TGTGCCAGCAGCCCCGGGGGGGCCGTAGATACGCAGTATTTT.

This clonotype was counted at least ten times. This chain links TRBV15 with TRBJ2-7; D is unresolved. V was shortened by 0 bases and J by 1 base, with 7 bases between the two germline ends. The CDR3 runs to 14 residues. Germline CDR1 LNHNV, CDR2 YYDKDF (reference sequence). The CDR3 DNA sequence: TGTGCCACCAGCAGAGATACCTGGTCCTACGAGCAGTACTTC. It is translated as CATSRDTWSYEQYF.

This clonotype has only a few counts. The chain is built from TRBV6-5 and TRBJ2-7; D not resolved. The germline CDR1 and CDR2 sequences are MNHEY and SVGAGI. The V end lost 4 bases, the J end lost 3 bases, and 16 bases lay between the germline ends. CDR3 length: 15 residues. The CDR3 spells CASSSPPDGNYEQYF. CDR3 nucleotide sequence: TGTGCCAGCAGTTCCCCGCCGGACGGTAACTACGAGCAGTACTTC.

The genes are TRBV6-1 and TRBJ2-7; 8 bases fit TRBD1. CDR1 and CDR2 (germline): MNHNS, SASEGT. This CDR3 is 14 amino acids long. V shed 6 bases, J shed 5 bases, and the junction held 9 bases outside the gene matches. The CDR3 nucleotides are TGTGCCAGCAGCCGGGACAGGTCCAGGAACGAGCAGTACTTC. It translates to CASSRDRSRNEQYF.

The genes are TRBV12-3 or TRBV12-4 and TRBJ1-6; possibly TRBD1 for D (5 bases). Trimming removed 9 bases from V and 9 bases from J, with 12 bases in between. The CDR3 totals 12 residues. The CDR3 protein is CASTTGVSPLHF. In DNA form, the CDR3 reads TGTGCCAGTACCACAGGAGTTTCACCCCTCCACTTT.

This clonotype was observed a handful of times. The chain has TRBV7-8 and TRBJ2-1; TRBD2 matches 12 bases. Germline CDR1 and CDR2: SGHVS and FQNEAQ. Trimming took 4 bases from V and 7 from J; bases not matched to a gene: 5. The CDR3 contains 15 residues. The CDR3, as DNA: TGTGCCAGCAGCTCACGACTAGCGGGGGTTAATGAGCAGTTCTTC. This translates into CASSSRLAGVNEQFF.

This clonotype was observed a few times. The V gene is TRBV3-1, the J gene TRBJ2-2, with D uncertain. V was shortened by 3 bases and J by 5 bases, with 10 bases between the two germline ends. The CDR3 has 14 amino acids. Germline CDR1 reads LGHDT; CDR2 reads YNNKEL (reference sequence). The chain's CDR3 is CASSHSFGTGELFF. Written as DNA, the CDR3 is TGTGCCAGCAGCCACTCGTTTGGGACCGGGGAGCTGTTTTTT.

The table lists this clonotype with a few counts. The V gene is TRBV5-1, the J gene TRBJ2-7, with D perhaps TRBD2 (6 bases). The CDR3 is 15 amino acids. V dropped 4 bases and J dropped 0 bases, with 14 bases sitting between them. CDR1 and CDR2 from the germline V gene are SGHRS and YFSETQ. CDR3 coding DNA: TGCGCCAGCAGCGGCATGCGGGGAAGCTCCTACGAGCAGTACTTC. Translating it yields CASSGMRGSSYEQYF.

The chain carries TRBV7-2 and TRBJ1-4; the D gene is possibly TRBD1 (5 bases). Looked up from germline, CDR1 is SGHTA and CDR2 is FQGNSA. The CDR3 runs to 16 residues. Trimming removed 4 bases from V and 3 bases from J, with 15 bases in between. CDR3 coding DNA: TGTGCCAGCAGCTCCAGGGCTAGGGCGGCTAATGAAAAACTGTTTTTT. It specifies CASSSRARAANEKLFF.